The T cell receptor beta chain described here comes from a study of shared clonotypes between healthy human individuals. CDR1 and CDR2 (germline): MNHEY, SVGAGI. Trimming took off 6 bases at V and 8 bases at J, with 10 bases between the two ends. This CDR3 spans 12 amino acids. In the original processing: Junction-only immunoSEQ sequences carried no quality scores, so filtering differed. Produced via immunoSEQ multiplex PCR; TCRdb's table is partial and in-frame only. From that table come the V and J calls and clone size; the DNA was used to work out D and trimming. The repertoire includes 2 million to 3 million clones, around nine tenths of them detected once, and over 0.12% sits in the top ten.

The TCR sequence derives from a young man in good health. V gene TRBV6-5 combines with J gene TRBJ2-2; D ambiguous. The sequenced sample was naive CD4+ T cells sorted from blood. Subset specified: CD45RA+ positively selected. The CDR3 protein is CASRQPTGELFF. As DNA, the CDR3 is TGTGCCAGCAGACAGCCAACAGGGGAGCTGTTTTTT.